This T cell receptor beta chain was recovered during a study of monozygotic twins with inflammatory bowel disease. CDR1 is SEHNR and CDR2 is FQNEAQ in the germline V gene (reference sequence). This CDR3 has 13 amino acids. Notes on this clonotype: What it binds is unknown.

Following a re-call of the 5' RACE reads, TCRdb has one entry per CDR3 protein and lacks DNA. The listing records approximately 340,000 distinct CDR3 sequences. Broader study findings: Neither one strong signal nor one clonotype associated with IBD was supported.

What was sequenced was blood. The chain carries TRBV7-9 and TRBJ2-5; TCRdb picks TRBD2, but there is no DNA to check that call. This TCR derives from a human donor with ulcerative colitis or Crohn's disease, or a healthy co-twin of an affected twin (not recorded which). CDR3 loop: CASSERESGTQYF.